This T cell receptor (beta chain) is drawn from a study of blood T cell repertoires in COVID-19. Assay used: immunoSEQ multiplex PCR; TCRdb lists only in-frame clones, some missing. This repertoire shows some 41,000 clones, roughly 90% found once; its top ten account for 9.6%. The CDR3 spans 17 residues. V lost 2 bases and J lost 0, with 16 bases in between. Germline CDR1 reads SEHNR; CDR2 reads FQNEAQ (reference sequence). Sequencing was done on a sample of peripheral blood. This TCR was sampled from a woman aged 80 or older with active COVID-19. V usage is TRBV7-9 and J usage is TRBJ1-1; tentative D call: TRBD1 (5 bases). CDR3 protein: CASSLWTRDGVNTEAFF. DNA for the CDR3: TGTGCCAGCAGCTTATGGACGCGGGACGGAGTGAACACTGAAGCTTTCTTT.